This is a list of T cell receptor beta chains from one sample in a study of CD8 T cells in ankylosing spondylitis. TCRdb passed the 5' RACE reads through MiXCR, listing each CDR3 protein once. This table has about 340,000 distinct CDR3 sequences, roughly 14% appearing once. The sample consisted of blood, either unsorted or a sorted T cell fraction (not recorded which). The receptors here all came from a male donor with ankylosing spondylitis or in good health (not recorded which). Both conserved end residues are part of each CDR3. The D gene is left open where the match is weak. For some rows the clone size is stated as once, few or many, or as a class when expanded; others skip it.

>TRBV5-1|-|TRBJ1-1|few
CASSSRSEAFF
TGCGCCAGCAGCTCTCGTTCTGAAGCTTTCTTT
>TRBV15|-|TRBJ2-7|-
CATSRERTPEQYF
TGTGCCACCAGCAGAGAACGGACACCCGAGCAGTACTTC
>TRBV3-1|-|TRBJ1-1|many
CASSLGLNREPEAFF
TGTGCCAGCAGCCTCGGCCTTAACAGGGAACCTGAAGCTTTCTTT
>TRBV12-3/TRBV12-4|-|TRBJ2-3|-
CASRHTGGADTQYF
TGTGCCAGCAGGCACACAGGGGGGGCAGATACGCAGTATTTT
>TRBV5-1|-|TRBJ2-3|-
CASSPGLLASRTDTQYF
TGCGCCAGCAGCCCGGGGCTTCTAGCGTCACGCACAGATACGCAGTATTTT
>TRBV12-3/TRBV12-4|TRBD1|TRBJ2-7|few
CASSLGQEPYEQYF
TGTGCCAGCAGCCTCGGACAGGAGCCCTACGAGCAGTACTTC
>TRBV20-1|-|TRBJ1-1|few
CSARDFSEGEAFF
TGCAGTGCTAGAGATTTCAGTGAGGGTGAAGCTTTCTTT
>TRBV12-3/TRBV12-4|-|TRBJ2-3|-
CASSTADTQYF
TGTGCCAGCAGCACCGCAGATACGCAGTATTTT
>TRBV6-1|TRBD2|TRBJ2-1|-
CASSPEIAGAYNEQFF
TGTGCCAGCAGTCCGGAAATAGCGGGGGCCTACAATGAGCAGTTCTTC
>TRBV10-2|TRBD1|TRBJ2-2|-
CASSVTAGGGELFF
TGCGCCAGCAGTGTTACCGCAGGGGGCGGGGAGCTGTTTTTT
>TRBV5-1|TRBD1|TRBJ1-1|-
CASSGGQTNTEAFF
TGCGCCAGCAGCGGGGGACAGACGAACACTGAAGCTTTCTTT
>TRBV6-5|-|TRBJ2-5|once
CASSFGLSGTQYF
TGTGCCAGCAGTTTCGGACTATCCGGGACCCAGTACTTC
>TRBV21-1|-|TRBJ1-1|-
CASSKPRQEITTGEAFF
TGTGCCAGCAGCAAGCCGCGACAGGAGATTACCACTGGTGAAGCTTTCTTT
>TRBV3-1|-|TRBJ2-1|many
CASSQGDISEKFF
TGTGCCAGCAGCCAAGGGGACATCAGCGAGAAGTTCTTC
>TRBV4-1|-|TRBJ1-6|-
CASSPGTAYNSPLHF
TGCGCCAGCAGCCCCGGGACGGCGTATAATTCACCCCTCCACTTT
>TRBV16|-|TRBJ1-1|few
CASSQSERANTEAFF
TGTGCCAGCAGCCAATCCGAAAGAGCGAACACTGAAGCTTTCTTT
>TRBV27|-|TRBJ2-6|-
CASSLQAVNGDNVLTF
TGTGCCAGCAGCCTCCAGGCAGTGAATGGGGACAACGTCCTGACTTTC
>TRBV3-1|-|TRBJ2-1|-
CASSQLRGSYNEQFF
TGTGCCAGCAGCCAATTACGAGGGTCCTACAATGAGCAGTTCTTC
>TRBV7-9|TRBD2|TRBJ2-3|few
CASSFPSGRADTQYF
TGTGCCAGCAGCTTCCCCAGCGGGAGGGCAGATACGCAGTATTTT
>TRBV6-1|TRBD1|TRBJ1-2|many
CASSGDRNYGYTF
TGTGCCAGCAGTGGGGACAGAAACTATGGCTACACCTTC
>TRBV2|-|TRBJ1-1|-
CASSREVEGAFF
TGTGCCAGCAGTAGGGAGGTGGAGGGAGCTTTCTTT
>TRBV12-3/TRBV12-4|TRBD1|TRBJ2-3|many
CASNTGVMTDTDTQYF
TGTGCCAGCAATACAGGGGTTATGACGGACACAGATACGCAGTATTTT
>TRBV20-1|TRBD2|TRBJ2-4|few
CSARLLASGTSDIQYF
TGCAGTGCTAGACTGCTAGCCAGCGGGACTAGTGACATTCAGTACTTC
>TRBV4-1|-|TRBJ1-5|few
CASSPLVSVLNNQPQHF
TGCGCCAGCAGCCCCCTTGTTTCAGTTCTGAACAATCAGCCCCAGCATTTT
>TRBV5-1|-|TRBJ2-5|-
CASSFGQHQETQYF
TGCGCCAGCAGCTTTGGGCAGCACCAAGAGACCCAGTACTTC
>TRBV20-1|-|TRBJ1-1|-
CSARQGFSTEAFF
TGCAGTGCCCGCCAGGGGTTCAGCACTGAAGCTTTCTTT
>TRBV6-1|-|TRBJ1-2|few
CASSLTPNLLGNYGYTF
TGTGCCAGCAGTCTAACCCCAAACCTGTTAGGGAACTATGGCTACACCTTC
>TRBV19|-|TRBJ2-1|-
CASSRLSQYDEQFF
TGTGCCAGTAGTCGGCTTTCCCAATACGATGAGCAGTTCTTC
>TRBV28|TRBD1|TRBJ1-5|-
CASSYRGRLFNDQPQHF
TGTGCCAGCAGTTACAGGGGGCGCTTGTTCAACGATCAGCCCCAGCATTTT
>TRBV4-1|TRBD1|TRBJ2-7|-
CASSPRMGQVNEQYF
TGCGCCAGCAGCCCCCGGATGGGACAGGTGAACGAGCAGTACTTC
>TRBV29-1|-|TRBJ2-1|few
CSGLPELSYNEQFF
TGCAGTGGACTTCCAGAGCTTTCCTACAATGAGCAGTTCTTC
>TRBV20-1|-|TRBJ1-4|few
CSASPRGREKLFF
TGCAGTGCTAGTCCCAGGGGTAGGGAAAAACTGTTTTTT
>TRBV6-1|-|TRBJ1-3|-
CASSDTGQYSGNTIYF
TGTGCCAGCAGTGACACTGGACAGTACTCTGGAAACACCATATATTTT
>TRBV5-6|-|TRBJ1-2|few
CASSLSPGAEYGYTF
TGTGCCAGCAGCTTGAGTCCAGGGGCTGAATATGGCTACACCTTC
>TRBV10-3|TRBD2|TRBJ2-3|few
CASGSFASGSGTDTQYF
TGTGCCTCGGGATCTTTCGCTAGCGGGAGTGGGACAGATACGCAGTATTTT
>TRBV5-1|-|TRBJ2-3|few
CASSLIGSRTESTDTQYF
TGCGCCAGCAGCTTGATAGGTTCTAGGACAGAGAGCACAGATACGCAGTATTTT
>TRBV3-1|-|TRBJ2-7|few
CASSQDSQGTYEQYF
TGTGCCAGCAGCCAAGATAGCCAGGGAACCTACGAGCAGTACTTC
>TRBV19|-|TRBJ1-3|-
CASGQKGRAGNTIYF
TGTGCCAGTGGTCAGAAAGGAAGGGCTGGAAACACCATATATTTT
>TRBV19|-|TRBJ1-5|-
CASSIDTNQPQHF
TGTGCCAGTAGTATAGACACAAATCAGCCCCAGCATTTT
>TRBV2|-|TRBJ2-7|-
CASSDRVYEQYF
TGTGCCAGCAGTGACAGGGTTTACGAGCAGTACTTC